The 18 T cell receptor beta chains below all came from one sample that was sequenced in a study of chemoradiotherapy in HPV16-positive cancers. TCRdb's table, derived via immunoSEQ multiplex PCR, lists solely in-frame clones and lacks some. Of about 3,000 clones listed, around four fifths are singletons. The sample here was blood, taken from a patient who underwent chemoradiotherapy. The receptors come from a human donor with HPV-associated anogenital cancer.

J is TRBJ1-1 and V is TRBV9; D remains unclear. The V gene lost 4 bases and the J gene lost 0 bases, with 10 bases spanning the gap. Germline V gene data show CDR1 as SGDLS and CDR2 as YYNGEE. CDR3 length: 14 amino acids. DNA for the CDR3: TGTGCCAGCAGCTCTGGTACGGTGAACACTGAAGCTTTCTTT. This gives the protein CASSSGTVNTEAFF.

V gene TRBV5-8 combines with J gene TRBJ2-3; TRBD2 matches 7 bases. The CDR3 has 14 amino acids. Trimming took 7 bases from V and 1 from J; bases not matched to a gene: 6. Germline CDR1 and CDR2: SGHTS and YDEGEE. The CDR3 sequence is CASGGLDGTDTQYF. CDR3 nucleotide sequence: TGTGCCAGCGGCGGACTAGATGGCACAGATACGCAGTATTTT.

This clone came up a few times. The CDR3 spells CASSTSYEQYF. Written as DNA, the CDR3 is TGTGCCAGCAGTACCTCCTACGAGCAGTACTTC. The V gene is TRBV27, the J gene TRBJ2-7; D gene uncertain. This CDR3 comprises 11 residues. CDR1 and CDR2 (germline): MNHEY, SMNVEV (reference sequence). Trimming took off 5 bases at V and 0 bases at J, with 2 bases between the two ends.

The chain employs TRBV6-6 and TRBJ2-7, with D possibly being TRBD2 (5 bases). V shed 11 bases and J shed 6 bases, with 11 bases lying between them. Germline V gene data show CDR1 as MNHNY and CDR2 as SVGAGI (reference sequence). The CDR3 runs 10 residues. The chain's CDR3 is CASARGEQYV. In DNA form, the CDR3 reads TGTGCCTCGGCACGGGGCGAGCAGTACGTC.

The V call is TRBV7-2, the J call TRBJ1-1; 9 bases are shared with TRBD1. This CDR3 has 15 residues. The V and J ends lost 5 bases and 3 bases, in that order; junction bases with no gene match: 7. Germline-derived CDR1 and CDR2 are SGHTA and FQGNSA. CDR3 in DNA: TGTGCCAGCAGCCCCCACAGGGGGCTGTACACTGAAGCTTTCTTT. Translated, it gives CASSPHRGLYTEAFF.

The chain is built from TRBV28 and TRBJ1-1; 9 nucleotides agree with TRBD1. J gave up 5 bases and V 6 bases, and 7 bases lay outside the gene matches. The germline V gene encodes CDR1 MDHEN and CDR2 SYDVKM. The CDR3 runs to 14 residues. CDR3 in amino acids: CASRGTGPNTEAFF. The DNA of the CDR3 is TGTGCCAGCAGAGGGACAGGGCCGAATACTGAAGCTTTCTTT.

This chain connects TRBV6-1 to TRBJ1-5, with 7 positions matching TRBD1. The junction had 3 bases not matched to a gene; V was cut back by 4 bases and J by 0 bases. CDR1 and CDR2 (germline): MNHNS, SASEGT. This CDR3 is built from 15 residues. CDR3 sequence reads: CASSGGQFSNQPQHF. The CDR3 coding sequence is TGTGCCAGCAGTGGGGGACAGTTTAGCAATCAGCCCCAGCATTTT.

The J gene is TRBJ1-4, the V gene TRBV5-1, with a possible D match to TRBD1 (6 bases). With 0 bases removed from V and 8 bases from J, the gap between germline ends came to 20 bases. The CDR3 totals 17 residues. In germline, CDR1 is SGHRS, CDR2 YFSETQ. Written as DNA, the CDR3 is TGCGCCAGCAGCTTGGCCGTGCAGGGGACCTTTGGAGAAAAACTGTTTTTT. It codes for CASSLAVQGTFGEKLFF.

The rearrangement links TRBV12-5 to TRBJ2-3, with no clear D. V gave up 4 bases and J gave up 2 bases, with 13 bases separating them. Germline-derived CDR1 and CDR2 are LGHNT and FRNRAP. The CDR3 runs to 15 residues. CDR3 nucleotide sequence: TGTGCTAGTGGTTCGCGCAGGACGGCCACAGATACGCAGTATTTT. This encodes CASGSRRTATDTQYF.

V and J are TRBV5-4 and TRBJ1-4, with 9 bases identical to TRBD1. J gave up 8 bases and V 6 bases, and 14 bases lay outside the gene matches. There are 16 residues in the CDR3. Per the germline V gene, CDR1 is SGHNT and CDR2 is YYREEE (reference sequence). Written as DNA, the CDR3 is TGTGCCAGCACCATATACAGGGGGCCAAAACCCGAAAAACTGTTTTTT. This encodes CASTIYRGPKPEKLFF.

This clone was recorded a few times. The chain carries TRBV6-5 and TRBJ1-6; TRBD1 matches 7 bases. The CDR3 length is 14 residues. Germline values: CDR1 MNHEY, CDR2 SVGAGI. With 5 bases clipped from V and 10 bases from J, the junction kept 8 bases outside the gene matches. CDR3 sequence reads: CASSGRQGQSPLHF. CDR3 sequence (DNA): TGTGCCAGCAGTGGTCGACAGGGACAATCACCCCTCCACTTT.

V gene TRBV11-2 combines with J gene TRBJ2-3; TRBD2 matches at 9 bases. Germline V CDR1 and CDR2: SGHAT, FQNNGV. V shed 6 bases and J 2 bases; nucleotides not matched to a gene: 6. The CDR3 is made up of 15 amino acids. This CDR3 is CASSSLAGYTDTQYF. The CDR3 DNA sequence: TGTGCCAGCAGTTCGCTAGCGGGGTACACAGATACGCAGTATTTT. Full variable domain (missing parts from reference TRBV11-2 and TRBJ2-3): EAGVAQSPRYKIIEKRQSVAFWCNPISGHATLYWYQQILGQGPKLLIQFQNNGVVDDSQLPKDRFSAERLKGVDSTLKIQPAKLEDSAVYLCASSSLAGYTDTQYFGPGTRLTVL.

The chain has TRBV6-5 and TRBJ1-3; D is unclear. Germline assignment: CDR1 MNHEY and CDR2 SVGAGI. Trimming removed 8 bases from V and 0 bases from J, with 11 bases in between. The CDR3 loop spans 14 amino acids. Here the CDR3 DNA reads TGTGCCAGCTCCGGGTTGAACTCTGGAAACACCATATATTTT. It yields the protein CASSGLNSGNTIYF.

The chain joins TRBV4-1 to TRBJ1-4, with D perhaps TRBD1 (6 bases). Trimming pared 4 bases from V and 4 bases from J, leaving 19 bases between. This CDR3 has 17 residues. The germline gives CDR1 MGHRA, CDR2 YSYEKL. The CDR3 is CASSLEGVRVGNEKLFF. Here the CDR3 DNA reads TGCGCCAGCAGCCTAGAGGGGGTTAGGGTTGGTAATGAAAAACTGTTTTTT.

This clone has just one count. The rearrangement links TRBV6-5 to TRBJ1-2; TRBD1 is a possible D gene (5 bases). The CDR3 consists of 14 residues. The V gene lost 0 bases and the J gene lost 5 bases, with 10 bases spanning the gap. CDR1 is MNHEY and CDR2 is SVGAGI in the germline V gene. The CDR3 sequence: CASSYSAREYGYTF. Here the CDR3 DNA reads TGTGCCAGCAGTTACTCGGCCAGGGAATATGGCTACACCTTC.

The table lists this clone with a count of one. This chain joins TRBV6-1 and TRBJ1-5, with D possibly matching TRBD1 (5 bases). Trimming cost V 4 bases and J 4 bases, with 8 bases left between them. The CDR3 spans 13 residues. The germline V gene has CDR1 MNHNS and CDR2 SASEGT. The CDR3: CASSVQGNQPQHF. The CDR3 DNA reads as TGTGCCAGCAGTGTCCAGGGAAATCAGCCCCAGCATTTT.

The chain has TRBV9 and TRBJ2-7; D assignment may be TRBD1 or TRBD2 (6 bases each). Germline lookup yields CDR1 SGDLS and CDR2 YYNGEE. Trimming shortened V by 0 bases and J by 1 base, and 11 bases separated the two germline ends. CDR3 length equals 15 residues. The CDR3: CASSVAKGGSYEQYF. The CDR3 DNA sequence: TGTGCCAGCAGCGTAGCGAAGGGGGGATCCTACGAGCAGTACTTC.

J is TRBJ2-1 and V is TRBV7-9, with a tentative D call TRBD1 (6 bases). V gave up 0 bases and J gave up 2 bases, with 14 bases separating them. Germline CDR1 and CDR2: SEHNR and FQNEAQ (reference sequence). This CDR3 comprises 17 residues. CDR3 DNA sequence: TGTGCCAGCAGCTTAGCTCTACAGGGCTCTACCTACAATGAGCAGTTCTTC. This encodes CASSLALQGSTYNEQFF. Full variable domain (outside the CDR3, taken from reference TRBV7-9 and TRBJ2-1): DTGVSQNPRHKITKRGQNVTFRCDPISEHNRLYWYRQTLGQGPEFLTYFQNEAQLEKSRLLSDRFSAERPKGSFSTLEIQRTEQGDSAMYLCASSLALQGSTYNEQFFGPGTRLTVL.